This T cell receptor (beta chain) was captured by sequencing in a study of beta chain features in type 1 diabetes. Across the whole study: Across the samples, roughly 98 million sorted cells were examined in total.

Cell sorting via CD45RO/CCR7/CD25/CD127/CD95/CD27 was performed to obtain CD4+ naive, central memory, regulatory and stem cell-like memory cells. Reverse transcription of all isolated RNA meant that expressed TCRB transcripts were sequenced. Here immunoSEQ multiplex PCR was the method, and the copy in TCRdb shows in-frame clones only, minus some. The sample yields roughly 240,000 clones, roughly a quarter seen once. Of note for this clone: The target antigen is unknown.

General study points: cDNA sequencing could over-represent cells with high TCR expression. Across all four CD4+ subsets, people with type 1 diabetes showed modestly shorter TCRB CDR3s.

Germline-derived CDR1 and CDR2 are GTSNPN and SVGIG (reference sequence). This CDR3 is 16 amino acids long. The V gene end was trimmed by 2 bases and the J gene end by 7 bases; junction bases not matched to a gene: 10. This chain links TRBV30 with TRBJ2-1; the match to TRBD1 covers 11 bases. The sample consisted of naive CD4+ T cells from blood. The TCR was taken from a woman in her twenties or thirties with type 1 diabetes. The CDR3 reads CAWSLPGTGGSNEQFF. In DNA form, the CDR3 reads TGTGCCTGGAGTCTCCCCGGGACAGGGGGGTCGAATGAGCAGTTCTTC.